This T cell receptor beta chain derives from a study of blood T cell repertoires in COVID-19. Assay: immunoSEQ multiplex PCR; the TCRdb copy retains only in-frame clones and omits some. The repertoire holds fewer than 350,000 clones, with roughly 90% as singletons. The CDR3 is 13 amino acids. The ends were cut back, 7 bases at V and 1 base at J, with 9 bases in the middle. In germline, CDR1 is MNHEY, CDR2 SVGAGI. This clone appeared once. The chain links TRBV6-5 to TRBJ2-3; perhaps TRBD2 as D (6 bases). The receptor was derived from a woman in her 30s with COVID-19, enrolled during active disease. Sequenced material: peripheral blood. CDR3 in amino acids: CASTPGGTDTQYF. CDR3 sequence (DNA): TGTGCCAGCACCCCGGGGGGCACAGATACGCAGTATTTT.